The next 8 T cell receptor beta chains were all read from a single sample in a study of shared clonotypes between healthy human individuals. Terminally differentiated effector memory CD45RA+ cells were excluded by CCR7 positive selection of CD45RO-negative cells. Data came from immunoSEQ multiplex PCR; TCRdb stores just in-frame clones and leaves some out. The data show over 800,000 clones, around 93% seen once. The material sequenced was naive CD8+ T cells sorted from blood. All receptors derive from a man aged 30 to 39 in good health.

This clone occurred once. The chain links TRBV11-2 to TRBJ2-1; unclear D gene. CDR1 and CDR2 (germline): SGHAT, FQNNGV. The CDR3 contains 16 residues. V was shortened by 1 base and J by 8 bases, with 18 bases between the two germline ends. The chain's CDR3 is CASSLVPHGSFHEQFF. The CDR3 coding sequence is TGTGCCAGCAGCTTAGTCCCCCATGGCTCGTTTCATGAGCAGTTCTTC.

Only one count was recorded for this clone. This specimen includes other DNA sequences encoding the same CDR3. The chain uses TRBV7-9 and TRBJ2-7; D is unclear. V was pared by 2 bases and J by 3 bases, with 5 bases between. Germline V gene data show CDR1 as SEHNR and CDR2 as FQNEAQ (reference sequence). The CDR3 is 12 residues long. The CDR3, as DNA: TGTGCCAGCAGCTTACAAGGCTACGAGCAGTACTTC. This sequence encodes CASSLQGYEQYF.

This sequence joins TRBV14 and TRBJ2-7; 7 bases map to TRBD1. CDR1 is SGHDN, CDR2 FVKESK, per germline. This CDR3 contains 13 residues. The V gene end was trimmed by 4 bases and the J gene end by 4 bases; junction bases not matched to a gene: 4. This CDR3 reads CASSPEGAYEQYF. In DNA, the CDR3 is TGTGCCAGCAGCCCAGAGGGGGCGTACGAGCAGTACTTC. The complete variable domain, with remaining parts taken from reference TRBV14 and TRBJ2-7, reads EAGVTQFPSHSVIEKGQTVTLRCDPISGHDNLYWYRRVMGKEIKFLLHFVKESKQDESGMPNNRFLAERTGGTYSTLKVQPAELEDSGVYFCASSPEGAYEQYFGPGTRLTVT.

J is TRBJ1-4 and V is TRBV27; TRBD1 matches at 7 bases. CDR1 and CDR2 from the germline V gene are MNHEY and SMNVEV (reference sequence). The CDR3 is made up of 14 amino acids. V was pared by 5 bases and J by 2 bases, with 2 bases of the junction left unmatched. The CDR3 is CASSEGQTNEKLFF. CDR3 sequence (DNA): TGTGCCAGCAGTGAGGGACAGACTAATGAAAAACTGTTTTTT. Variable domain in full (rest from reference TRBV27 and TRBJ1-4): EAQVTQNPRYLITVTGKKLTVTCSQNMNHEYMSWYRQDPGLGLRQIYYSMNVEVTDKGDVPEGYKVSRKEKRNFPLILESPSPNQTSLYFCASSEGQTNEKLFFGSGTQLSVL.

The V and J genes are TRBV2 and TRBJ2-2; 12 bases fit TRBD2. Per germline, CDR1 SNHLY and CDR2 FYNNEI. The V and J ends lost 6 bases and 7 bases, in that order; junction bases with no gene match: 3. This CDR3 has 14 amino acids. The CDR3 DNA sequence: TGTGCCAGCAGAGGACTAGCGGGAATCGGGGAGCTGTTTTTT. It translates to CASRGLAGIGELFF. Variable domain in full (rest from reference TRBV2 and TRBJ2-2): EPEVTQTPSHQVTQMGQEVILRCVPISNHLYFYWYRQILGQKVEFLVSFYNNEISEKSEIFDDQFSVERPDGSNFTLKIRSTKLEDSAMYFCASRGLAGIGELFFGEGSRLTVL.

The chain has TRBV5-1 and TRBJ2-1; TRBD2 might be the D (5 bases). CDR1 is SGHRS and CDR2 is YFSETQ in the germline V gene. V dropped 0 bases and J dropped 4 bases, with 35 bases sitting between them. The CDR3 has 23 amino acids. Here the CDR3 DNA reads TGCGCCAGCAGCTTGGAACGGGGTAGCGAGAACGAAGTGATGTCGTATATATACAATGAGCAGTTCTTC. Translated: CASSLERGSENEVMSYIYNEQFF.

This sequence joins TRBV5-4 and TRBJ2-2, with D maybe TRBD1 (6 bases). CDR3 length: 16 residues. The V end lost 4 bases, the J end lost 3 bases, and 16 bases lay between the germline ends. Germline V CDR1 and CDR2: SGHNT, YYREEE (reference sequence). CDR3 amino acids: CASSVNTGHYTGELFF. The CDR3 DNA sequence: TGTGCCAGCAGCGTTAACACAGGGCACTACACCGGGGAGCTGTTTTTT. Variable domain in full (rest from reference TRBV5-4 and TRBJ2-2): ETGVTQSPTHLIKTRGQQVTLRCSSQSGHNTVSWYQQALGQGPQFIFQYYREEENGRGNFPPRFSGLQFPNYSSELNVNALELDDSALYLCASSVNTGHYTGELFFGEGSRLTVL.

The chain combines TRBV7-8 with TRBJ2-5; TRBD2 matches at 9 bases. Germline lookup yields CDR1 SGHVS and CDR2 FQNEAQ. Trimming at V came to 1 base and at J to 5 bases, leaving 14 bases not matched to a gene. The CDR3 consists of 18 residues. The chain's CDR3 is CASSLEVRSVAGDETQYF. The DNA for the CDR3 is TGTGCCAGCAGCTTAGAGGTGCGGTCAGTAGCGGGAGATGAGACCCAGTACTTC.